The next 10 T cell receptor beta chains were all read from a single sample in a study of T cell responses to AZD1222 COVID-19 vaccine listed by TCRdb under 2021. The sample's time point label, decoded: baseline before first vaccination. Preparation of the library involved the immunoSEQ multiplex PCR assay. TCRdb took over this immuneACCESS table, retaining in-frame rearrangements with V and J assigned. Such tables are incomplete; in checked studies, under half of the missing clones stem from an unresolved V gene, and the remainder is unexplained. Present in this sample are some 120,000 clones, about 93% of which were seen just once. Roughly 0.87% of the sample comes from the top ten. Sequenced here: peripheral blood, sampled on day 0 of AZD1222 vaccination. These receptors all stem from an adult in good health.

J is TRBJ1-2 and V is TRBV18, with 9 bases aligning to TRBD1. The trim removed 3 bases at V and 0 bases at J, leaving 2 bases unmatched. The CDR3 spans 15 residues. Germline CDR1 KGHSH, CDR2 LQKENI. CDR3 sequence: CASSPGQGANYGYTF. The CDR3 region has the DNA TGTGCCAGCTCACCGGGACAGGGAGCTAACTATGGCTACACCTTC.

The chain uses TRBV10-2 and TRBJ1-6; 7 positions match TRBD1. The CDR3 spans 14 residues. Trimming at V came to 4 bases and at J to 6 bases, leaving 3 bases not matched to a gene. CDR1 and CDR2 from the germline V gene are WSHSY and SAAADI. This chain's CDR3 is CASSGAGGNSPLHF. CDR3 nucleotides: TGCGCCAGCAGTGGGGCAGGGGGTAATTCACCCCTCCACTTT.

This clone was recorded only once. The chain is built from TRBV10-3 and TRBJ1-5, with D perhaps TRBD1 (5 bases). V dropped 2 bases and J dropped 2 bases, with 7 bases sitting between them. The length of the CDR3 is 14 residues. Germline values: CDR1 ENHRY, CDR2 SYGVKD. CDR3 protein: CAISEQGGNQPQHF. The CDR3 bases are TGTGCCATCAGTGAGCAGGGAGGCAATCAGCCCCAGCATTTT.

The V gene is TRBV10-3, the J gene TRBJ2-2, with D perhaps matching TRBD1 (5 bases). Trimming stripped 4 bases from V and 0 bases from J, with 9 bases between. The length of the CDR3 is 15 residues. CDR1 is ENHRY and CDR2 is SYGVKD in the germline V gene. Here the CDR3 DNA reads TGTGCCATCAGTGGGACAACCACGAACACCGGGGAGCTGTTTTTT. Its translation is CAISGTTTNTGELFF.

This chain joins TRBV19 and TRBJ1-5; 8 nucleotides agree with TRBD1. The length of the CDR3 is 13 residues. Germline V gene lookup returns CDR1 LNHDA and CDR2 SQIVND (reference sequence). V trimming: 5 bases; J trimming: 6 bases; junction bases outside the gene matches: 3. The chain's CDR3 is CASSWTGSQPQHF. The CDR3 DNA reads as TGTGCCAGTAGTTGGACAGGGAGTCAGCCCCAGCATTTT.

This chain links TRBV15 with TRBJ1-6; the D is unclear. The germline gives CDR1 LNHNV, CDR2 YYDKDF (reference sequence). The CDR3 has 18 amino acids. Trimming cost V 0 bases and J 0 bases, with 12 bases left between them. For the CDR3, the DNA is TGTGCCACCAGCAGAGATACGGGTACAAGCTCCTATAATTCACCCCTCCACTTT. Translating it yields CATSRDTGTSSYNSPLHF.

The genes are TRBV5-1 and TRBJ2-3, with 10 nucleotides matching TRBD2. Trimming took 0 bases from V and 6 from J; bases not matched to a gene: 13. Germline-derived CDR1 and CDR2 are SGHRS and YFSETQ. This CDR3 is built from 18 residues. In DNA, the CDR3 is TGCGCCAGCAGCTTGGGAGTCCAGCGGGGGGGCCTCCGGGATACGCAGTATTTT. This codes for CASSLGVQRGGLRDTQYF.

This chain connects TRBV7-6 to TRBJ2-3; a possible D gene is TRBD1 (6 bases). V was trimmed by 1 base and J by 4 bases, leaving 12 bases between them. Germline-derived CDR1 and CDR2 are SGHVS and FNYEAQ. The CDR3 covers 15 residues. CDR3: CASSLEGVGADTQYF. In DNA, the CDR3 is TGTGCCAGCAGCTTAGAGGGGGTCGGGGCAGATACGCAGTATTTT.

The CDR3 DNA follows: TGCAGCGTCCGCGCTCAATTGACAGGGGGTGGGAAGTTCTTC. Protein: CSVRAQLTGGGKFF. V is TRBV29-1 and J is TRBJ2-1, with 9 nucleotides matching TRBD1. The CDR3 is made up of 14 amino acids. V was pared by 6 bases and J by 14 bases, with 17 bases of the junction left unmatched. Germline V gives CDR1 SQVTM, CDR2 ANQGSEA.

V gene TRBV10-3 combines with J gene TRBJ2-2, with 9 bases lining up with TRBD2. The CDR3 is made up of 18 amino acids. With V trimmed by 0 bases and J by 0 bases, 5 bases remained unmatched. Germline V gives CDR1 ENHRY, CDR2 SYGVKD. The CDR3 spells CAISESFSGGANTGELFF. In DNA form, the CDR3 reads TGTGCCATCAGTGAGTCGTTTAGCGGGGGAGCGAACACCGGGGAGCTGTTTTTT.